The clone carrying this TCR beta chain was found many times. The source of the sample is a study of T cells in Graves' hyperthyroidism and ophthalmopathy. The CDR3 totals 13 residues. CDR1 and CDR2 (germline): SGHAT, FQNNGV. V was pared by 1 base and J by 4 bases, with 7 bases between. Amplification yielded TCR beta CDR3 regions, with RNA transcripts as the source. A first-round RT-PCR of the TCR CDR3 used the HTBI primer set. TCRdb re-called the multiplex PCR reads through MiXCR, storing one row per CDR3 protein. The table shows 470,000 or so distinct CDR3 sequences, with roughly 20% occurring only once. Patients counted as stable if ophthalmopathy did not develop within 18 months.

The sequencing sample was made of blood. This clonotype was sampled from a man younger than 30 with Graves' hyperthyroidism. The gene calls are TRBV11-2 and TRBJ1-2; D ambiguous. CDR3 DNA sequence: TGTGCCAGCAGCTTAGGGGATTTCTATGGCTACACCTTC. As protein: CASSLGDFYGYTF.